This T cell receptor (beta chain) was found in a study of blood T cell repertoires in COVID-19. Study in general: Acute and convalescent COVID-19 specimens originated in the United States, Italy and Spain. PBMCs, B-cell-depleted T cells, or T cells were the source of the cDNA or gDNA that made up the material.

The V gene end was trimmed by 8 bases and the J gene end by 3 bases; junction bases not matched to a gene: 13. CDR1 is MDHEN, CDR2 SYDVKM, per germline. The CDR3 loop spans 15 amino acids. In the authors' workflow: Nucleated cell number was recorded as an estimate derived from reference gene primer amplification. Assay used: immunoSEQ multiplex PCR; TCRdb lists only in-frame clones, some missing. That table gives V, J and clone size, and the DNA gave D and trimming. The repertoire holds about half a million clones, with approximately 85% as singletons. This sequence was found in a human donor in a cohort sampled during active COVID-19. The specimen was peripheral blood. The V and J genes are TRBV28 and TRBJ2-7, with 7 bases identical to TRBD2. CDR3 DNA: TGTGCCAGCTGGTCGGGAGGTCGTCTTAGCTACGAGCAGTACTTC. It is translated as CASWSGGRLSYEQYF.